This T cell receptor (beta chain) was documented in a study of CD8 T cells in ankylosing spondylitis. This clonotype was picked up many times. The antigen remains unidentified. General study points: Several of the motif variants were reported before in synovial fluid and blood from reactive arthritis. Roughly 8 highly homologous variants formed a TCR beta motif that appeared characteristic of ankylosing spondylitis blood.

Trimming took 6 bases from V and 0 from J; bases not matched to a gene: 8. The CDR3 extends over 16 amino acids. Molecular-barcoded quantitative 5'-RACE produced these TCR beta libraries. Each CDR3 protein gets one entry after TCRdb re-called the 5' RACE reads with MiXCR. This repertoire shows around 180,000 distinct CDR3 sequences, 13% found once; its top ten account for about 10%. Sample: blood, either unsorted or a sorted T cell fraction (not recorded which). The chain is built from TRBV12-3 or TRBV12-4 and TRBJ2-3; TRBD1 matches 8 bases. The sequence came from a female donor with ankylosing spondylitis or in good health (not recorded which). The CDR3 protein is CASSPLRGPSTDTQYF. CDR3 DNA sequence: TGTGCCAGCAGCCCTCTCAGGGGGCCAAGCACAGATACGCAGTATTTT.